This is a list of T cell receptor beta chains from one sample in a study of OX40 agonist ivuxolimab in advanced cancers. Some clones are missing from TCRdb's copy, which holds only in-frame ones; the method was immunoSEQ multiplex PCR. Found here are 70,000 or so clones, approximately 92% of them singletons; the top ten hold roughly 1%. The source material was CD4+ or CD8+ T cells sorted from blood, sampled in a trial of the OX40 agonist ivuxolimab. These receptors all come from an adult with an advanced solid tumor such as melanoma, head and neck, liver or kidney cancer. Each CDR3 is given with its conserved first and last residue. Each record gives: D gene, V gene, J gene, clone size, CDR3 DNA, CDR3 protein. A D gene is named only where the DNA matches it firmly. Not every row has a clone size; where given, it reads once, few, many or a size class.

TRBD1	TRBV27	TRBJ1-4	-	TGTGCCAGCAGTTCCGGACAGGGCTATGAAAAACTGTTTTTT	CASSSGQGYEKLFF
-	TRBV19	TRBJ2-6	-	TGTGCCAGTAGTATCACGGGGGCCAACGTCCTGACTTTC	CASSITGANVLTF
-	TRBV15	TRBJ1-1	-	TGTGCCACCAGCAGAGTTTTTCCGGGGGGCACTGAAGCTTTCTTT	CATSRVFPGGTEAFF
-	TRBV30	TRBJ2-7	-	TGTGCCTGGAGCCGCGGGGAGTACGAGCAGTACTTC	CAWSRGEYEQYF
-	TRBV9	TRBJ2-2	-	TGTGCCAGCAGTCGCTTTGTGGTGGGCACCGGGGAGCTGTTTTTT	CASSRFVVGTGELFF
TRBD1	TRBV2	TRBJ1-6	-	TGTGCCAGCGTGACAGGGGGCAATTCACCCCTCCACTTT	CASVTGGNSPLHF
-	TRBV7-9	TRBJ2-4	-	TGTGCCAGCAGCTCCCGACAGAGCCTAACGCTAGCCAAAAACATTCAGTACTTC	CASSSRQSLTLAKNIQYF
TRBD1	TRBV28	TRBJ2-2	few	TGTGCCAGCAGTTTTGCTGGGACAGGGAGAATCGGGGAGCTGTTTTTT	CASSFAGTGRIGELFF
-	TRBV2	TRBJ2-2	-	TGTGCCAGCAGTGAAGTGGGACATTTTACATCGTCCGGGGAGCTGTTTTTT	CASSEVGHFTSSGELFF
TRBD1	TRBV5-6	TRBJ2-7	-	TGTGCCAGCAACAAGGACAGGGGGAATTCCTACGAGCAGTACTTC	CASNKDRGNSYEQYF
TRBD2	TRBV10-3	TRBJ2-7	-	TGTGCCATCAGTGACTCGTCCTCGGGACTAGCGGGCCTCTACGAGCAGTACTTC	CAISDSSSGLAGLYEQYF
-	TRBV4-1	TRBJ2-1	-	TGCGCCAGCAGCCAAGATCGGAGTGAGCAGTTCTTC	CASSQDRSEQFF
TRBD2	TRBV9	TRBJ2-7	-	TGTGCCAGCAGCGTCAGCGGGAGTTTTTCCTACGAGCAGTACTTC	CASSVSGSFSYEQYF
TRBD2	TRBV10-3	TRBJ2-3	-	TGTGCCATCAGTGATGGTAGCGGGGGTTCCCTCCCAGATACGCAGTATTTT	CAISDGSGGSLPDTQYF
-	TRBV7-9	TRBJ2-3	-	TGTGCCAGCAGCGTACAGGGAGGACCGGATACGCAGTATTTT	CASSVQGGPDTQYF
-	TRBV6-5	TRBJ1-2	few	TGTGCCAGCAGCTCTGGTTCAGATGGCTACACCTTC	CASSSGSDGYTF
TRBD1	TRBV7-9	TRBJ2-7	once	TGTGCCAGCAGCGGACAGGGTCTCTCCTACGAGCAGTACTTC	CASSGQGLSYEQYF
-	TRBV2	TRBJ2-7	once	TGTGCCAGCAGTGGGGGTGTGTTGGCCATCCCCTCCTACGAGCAGTACTTC	CASSGGVLAIPSYEQYF
-	TRBV18	TRBJ1-2	-	TGTGCCAGCTCAAGTTCCGGGACCCCAGAGCATGGCTACACCTTC	CASSSSGTPEHGYTF
-	TRBV27	TRBJ2-3	-	TGTGCCAGCAGTTTACGACTTCAGAGTTTCGGGAGCACAGATACGCAGTATTTT	CASSLRLQSFGSTDTQYF
-	TRBV6-1	TRBJ2-2	-	TGTGCCAGCAACAGACAGGCCGGGGAGCTGTTTTTT	CASNRQAGELFF
TRBD1	TRBV30	TRBJ1-3	-	TGTGCCTGGAGTCCTGGACAGGTCTCTGGAAACACCATATATTTT	CAWSPGQVSGNTIYF
-	TRBV11-2	TRBJ2-5	-	TGTGCCAGCAGCTCCCAAGTGCCCATGGAGACCCAGTACTTC	CASSSQVPMETQYF
TRBD1	TRBV7-8	TRBJ1-1	-	TGTGCCAGCAGCTTGGGGACAGGCGTGAACACTGAAGCTTTCTTT	CASSLGTGVNTEAFF
TRBD2	TRBV2	TRBJ2-1	-	TGTGCCAGCAACCGGGCGGGAGCCCTCAATGAGCAGTTCTTC	CASNRAGALNEQFF
-	TRBV15	TRBJ2-7	-	TGTGCCACCAGCAGGGGGACTTTCTACGAGCAGTACTTC	CATSRGTFYEQYF
-	TRBV2	TRBJ2-3	-	TGTGCCACCTCCTCCCCTGGAGATACGCAGTATTTT	CATSSPGDTQYF
-	TRBV28	TRBJ1-1	-	TGTGCCAGCGGCTGGACTAATGGTGGGGGTGAAGCTTTCTTT	CASGWTNGGGEAFF
TRBD2	TRBV19	TRBJ2-1	-	TGTGCCAGTAGTATTGGGACTAGCGGGAGAGGGGGCCTCAATGAGCAGTTCTTC	CASSIGTSGRGGLNEQFF
-	TRBV5-5	TRBJ2-1	-	TGTGCCAGCAGCCGCACCACAGGGAACAATGAGCAGTTCTTC	CASSRTTGNNEQFF
-	TRBV15	TRBJ1-1	-	TGTGCCACCAGCAGAGATCAAACTGAAGCTTTCTTT	CATSRDQTEAFF
-	TRBV7-9	TRBJ2-7	-	TGTGCCAGCAGCCCCGCCGGGGGAACCTACGAGCAGTACTTC	CASSPAGGTYEQYF
-	TRBV2	TRBJ1-1	-	TGTGCCAGCAGTGAGAGGGAGAACACTGAAGCTTTCTTT	CASSERENTEAFF
TRBD2	TRBV27	TRBJ2-3	-	TGTGCCAGCAGTTTATCTAGCGGGCTCAGCACAGATACGCAGTATTTT	CASSLSSGLSTDTQYF
TRBD2	TRBV11-2	TRBJ2-7	-	TGTGCCAGCAGCTTAGGCCTAGCGGGAGTCGGCGAGCAGTACTTC	CASSLGLAGVGEQYF
-	TRBV7-2	TRBJ2-4	-	TGTGCCAGCAGCCCGACTAGGGGGTCGAACATTCAGTACTTC	CASSPTRGSNIQYF
-	TRBV18	TRBJ1-3	few	TGTGCCAGCTCACCAGACAGCTCTGGAAACACCATATATTTT	CASSPDSSGNTIYF
-	TRBV7-7	TRBJ2-5	-	TGTGCTAGCAGCACGGGACGCTCGTCCCAAGAGACCCAGTACTTC	CASSTGRSSQETQYF
-	TRBV29-1	TRBJ2-1	-	TGCAGCGTGGATGATTTCAATGAGCAGTTCTTC	CSVDDFNEQFF
TRBD1	TRBV9	TRBJ2-1	once	TGTGCCAGCGCCCGGGACAGGCCCCTTGGCAGTTACAATGAGCAGTTCTTC	CASARDRPLGSYNEQFF
-	TRBV5-1	TRBJ2-7	-	TGCGCCAGCAGGCCGAATGTTGGGGGCCCGAGCTCCTACGAGCAGTACTTC	CASRPNVGGPSSYEQYF
-	TRBV2	TRBJ2-5	-	TGTGCCAGCAGTTCCGGACAGAGTACCCAAGAGACCCAGTACTTC	CASSSGQSTQETQYF
-	TRBV6-6	TRBJ1-1	-	TGTGCCAGCAGCTCCTTGGGGGGAGTGAGTACTGAAGCTTTCTTT	CASSSLGGVSTEAFF
-	TRBV27	TRBJ1-1	-	TGTGCCAGCAGCCCGGACAGAGGCACTGAAGCTTTCTTT	CASSPDRGTEAFF
TRBD2	TRBV7-3	TRBJ2-1	-	TGTGCCAGCAGCTCGATAGCGGGAGGGGTGAATGAGCAGTTCTTC	CASSSIAGGVNEQFF
TRBD1	TRBV7-9	TRBJ2-2	-	TGTGCCAGCAGCTTAATGGGACAGGTGAACGCCGGGGAGCTGTTTTTT	CASSLMGQVNAGELFF